Below, 11 T cell receptor beta chains from the same sample are listed, as sequenced in a study of blood T cell repertoires in COVID-19 (dated by TCRdb to about 2020). The library was prepared using the immunoSEQ multiplex PCR assay. TCRdb provides this immuneACCESS table in a form limited to in-frame rearrangements. Some clones are lacking; in checked studies, under half of them reflect an unresolved V gene, and why the rest are absent is not known. This sample holds about 120,000 clones; roughly 75% were observed only once. The ten largest clones represent more than 15% of the sample. The specimen was peripheral blood. Source of these receptors: a man in his sixties with active or convalescent COVID-19.

The CDR3 DNA reads as TGTGCCAGCAGCCCCCTTGGGGACAGCAATAATTCACCCCTCCACTTT. Encoded protein: CASSPLGDSNNSPLHF. The chain is built from TRBV5-5 and TRBJ1-6; 7 nucleotides line up with TRBD1. The CDR3 length is 16 residues. From germline, CDR1 is SGHKS and CDR2 YYEKEE (reference sequence). After removal of 4 bases from V and 5 bases from J, the junction contained 9 bases not matched to a gene.

The J gene is TRBJ2-5, the V gene TRBV12-3 or TRBV12-4; D call uncertain. V lost 3 bases and J 9 bases, leaving 11 bases between the germline ends. The CDR3 sequence is 12 residues long. As DNA, the CDR3 is TGTGCCAGCAGTTTTGGGCCCCCAGCCCAGTACTTC. This encodes CASSFGPPAQYF.

The gene calls are TRBV10-3 and TRBJ1-1, with D possibly being TRBD1 (5 bases). CDR3 length: 15 amino acids. Looked up from germline, CDR1 is ENHRY and CDR2 is SYGVKD. Between the trimmed V and J ends, which lost 6 bases and 7 bases, there was a span of 21 bases. CDR3 protein: CAIRGTRRESVEAFF. CDR3 nucleotide sequence: TGTGCCATCAGGGGGACGAGGCGGGAAAGTGTTGAAGCTTTCTTT.

CDR3 protein: CSVTGGLAGNYEQYF. DNA for the CDR3: TGCAGCGTGACCGGGGGGCTAGCGGGTAACTACGAGCAGTACTTC. The genes are TRBV29-1 and TRBJ2-7; 8 positions agree with TRBD2. The CDR3 covers 15 residues. The junction had 13 bases not matched to a gene; V was cut back by 6 bases and J by 3 bases. The germline V gene has CDR1 SQVTM and CDR2 ANQGSEA.

The gene calls are TRBV9 and TRBJ2-2, with D possibly TRBD2 on 6 matching bases. CDR1 is SGDLS, CDR2 YYNGEE, per germline. This CDR3 has 13 amino acids. V lost 3 bases and J 9 bases, leaving 12 bases between the germline ends. Here the CDR3 reads CASSEGLGRELFF. DNA of the CDR3: TGTGCCAGCAGCGAGGGACTCGGGAGGGAGCTGTTTTTT.

The V gene is TRBV5-1, the J gene TRBJ2-5, with TRBD1 matching 7 bases. This CDR3 comprises 15 residues. Per the germline V gene, CDR1 is SGHRS and CDR2 is YFSETQ. V dropped 0 bases and J dropped 1; count of bases not matched to a gene: 3. In DNA form, the CDR3 reads TGCGCCAGCAGCTTGGCGACAGGGACCCAAGAGACCCAGTACTTC. The encoded protein is CASSLATGTQETQYF. Combining the CDR3 with reference TRBV5-1 and TRBJ2-5 gives the whole variable domain KAGVTQTPRYLIKTRGQQVTLSCSPISGHRSVSWYQQTPGQGLQFLFEYFSETQRNKGNFPGRFSGRQFSNSRSEMNVSTLELGDSALYLCASSLATGTQETQYFGPGTRLLVL.

The genes are TRBV6-2 or TRBV6-3 and TRBJ1-6, with 9 bases fitting TRBD1. The CDR3 covers 14 residues. Germline V gene lookup returns CDR1 MNHEY and CDR2 SVGEGT. J gave up 14 bases and V 6 bases, and 11 bases lay outside the gene matches. In DNA, the CDR3 is TGTGCCAGCAGCTCCACAGGGGGCAGGAAGACCCTCCACTTT. Translating gives CASSSTGGRKTLHF.

The chain employs TRBV4-3 and TRBJ2-7, with D possibly being TRBD2 (6 bases). The CDR3 loop spans 14 amino acids. Germline V gene data show CDR1 as LGHNA and CDR2 as YSLEER. Trimming took off 0 bases at V and 5 bases at J, with 11 bases between the two ends. CDR3 residues: CASSQDLGGNEQYF. The CDR3 DNA reads TGCGCCAGCAGCCAAGATTTAGGAGGGAACGAGCAGTACTTC.

This clone was seen a single time. This chain links TRBV3-1 (or the pseudogene TRBV3-2) with TRBJ2-5, with 10 positions matching TRBD1. J lost 5 bases, V lost 2 bases, and 5 bases had no gene match. The CDR3 contains 15 residues. From germline, CDR1 is LGHDT and CDR2 YNNKEL (reference sequence). The CDR3 region is CASSQRTGGMETQYF. The DNA for the CDR3 is TGTGCCAGCAGCCAACGGACAGGGGGTATGGAGACCCAGTACTTC.

The chain joins TRBV28 to TRBJ2-2, with D possibly TRBD1 on 5 matching bases. CDR1 is MDHEN, CDR2 SYDVKM, per germline. V was clipped by 7 bases and J by 6 bases, with 15 bases between them. This CDR3 has 14 amino acids. The DNA of the CDR3 is TGTGCCAGCAAGAGACCAGGGTCTCCCGGGGAGCTGTTTTTT. This encodes CASKRPGSPGELFF.

The V and J genes are TRBV24-1 and TRBJ1-5; 9 nucleotides agree with TRBD1. Unmatched junction bases numbered 8, after V lost 4 bases and J lost 5 bases. This CDR3 is 16 amino acids long. In germline, CDR1 is KGHDR, CDR2 SFDVKD. DNA of the CDR3: TGTGCCACCAGTGAGGGTAAACAGGGGGCGTATCAGCCCCAGCATTTT. Amino acids: CATSEGKQGAYQPQHF.